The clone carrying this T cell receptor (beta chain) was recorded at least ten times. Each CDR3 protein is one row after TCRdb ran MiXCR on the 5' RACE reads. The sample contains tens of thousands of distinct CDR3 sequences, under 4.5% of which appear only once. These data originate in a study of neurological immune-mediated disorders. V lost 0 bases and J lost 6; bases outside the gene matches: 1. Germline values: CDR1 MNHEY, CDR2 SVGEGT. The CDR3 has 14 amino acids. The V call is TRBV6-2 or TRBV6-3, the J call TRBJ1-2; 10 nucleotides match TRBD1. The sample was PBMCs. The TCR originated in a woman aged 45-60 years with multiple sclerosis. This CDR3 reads CASSYSGQGNGYTF. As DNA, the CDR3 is TGTGCCAGCAGTTACTCGGGACAGGGGAATGGCTACACCTTC.